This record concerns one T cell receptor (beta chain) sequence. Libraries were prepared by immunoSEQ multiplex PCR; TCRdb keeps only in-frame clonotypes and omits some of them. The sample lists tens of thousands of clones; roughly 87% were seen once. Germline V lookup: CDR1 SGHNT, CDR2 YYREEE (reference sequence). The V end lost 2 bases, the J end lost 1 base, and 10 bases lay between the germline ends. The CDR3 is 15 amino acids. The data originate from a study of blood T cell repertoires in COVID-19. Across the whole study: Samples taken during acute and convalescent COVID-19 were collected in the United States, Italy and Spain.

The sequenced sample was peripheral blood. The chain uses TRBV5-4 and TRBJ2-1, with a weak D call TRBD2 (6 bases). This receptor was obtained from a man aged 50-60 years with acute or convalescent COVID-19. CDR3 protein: CASSLAGVSYNEQFF. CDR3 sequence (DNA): TGTGCCAGCAGCTTAGCGGGTGTATCCTACAATGAGCAGTTCTTC.